Following are 20 T cell receptor beta chains from one sample sequenced in a study of cytomegalovirus exposure and HLA in healthy donors. The primer mix had 60 Vbeta and 13 Jbeta primers. Profiling relied on immunoSEQ multiplex PCR, and the TCRdb table lists in-frame clones only, not all of them. The sample lists over 70,000 clones; more than 60% were seen once. The source material was PBMCs. The receptors stem from a man over 45 in good health and CMV-seropositive.

This rearrangement joins TRBV7-2 to TRBJ2-7; 12 nucleotides line up with TRBD2. J lost 7 bases, V lost 3 bases, and 7 bases had no gene match. CDR1 and CDR2 from the germline V gene are SGHTA and FQGNSA. The CDR3 runs to 15 residues. The CDR3 loop reads CASSFPTSGGREQYF. The CDR3 DNA follows: TGTGCCAGCAGCTTCCCGACTAGCGGGGGCCGAGAGCAGTACTTC.

This chain links TRBV27 with TRBJ2-3; 10 positions match TRBD2. The germline gives CDR1 MNHEY, CDR2 SMNVEV (reference sequence). V trimming: 5 bases; J trimming: 0 bases; junction bases outside the gene matches: 14. This CDR3 is 19 amino acids long. The CDR3 nucleotides read TGTGCCAGCAGTCGAACCACCTTTACTAGCGGGGCTAGCACAGATACGCAGTATTTT. Residues: CASSRTTFTSGASTDTQYF.

This clone was detected a few times. The chain recombines TRBV9 with TRBJ2-3; D possibly corresponds to TRBD2 (6 bases). Germline V gives CDR1 SGDLS, CDR2 YYNGEE. Trimming removed 1 base at V and 3 bases at J, with 12 bases between. The CDR3 length is 15 residues. CDR3 sequence reads: CASSVKYGTTDTQYF. In DNA form, the CDR3 reads TGTGCCAGCAGCGTAAAGTACGGGACTACAGATACGCAGTATTTT.

This clone was seen only a few times. V is TRBV14 and J is TRBJ2-5; 8 nucleotides line up with TRBD2. CDR3 size: 15 residues. CDR1 and CDR2 (germline): SGHDN, FVKESK. V lost 2 bases to trimming and J lost 1 base; unmatched junction nucleotides: 3. The CDR3 loop is CASSQLTSAQETQYF. DNA for the CDR3: TGTGCCAGCAGCCAACTGACTAGCGCCCAAGAGACCCAGTACTTC.

This clone was observed a handful of times. This chain joins TRBV19 and TRBJ2-1; 7 bases are a match to TRBD2. The length of the CDR3 is 15 residues. Trimming cost V 9 bases and J 4 bases; bases outside gene matches: 12. Germline V lookup: CDR1 LNHDA, CDR2 SQIVND (reference sequence). CDR3 sequence: CASKERDRLYNEQFF. The DNA for the CDR3 is TGTGCCAGCAAGGAGCGGGACCGACTTTACAATGAGCAGTTCTTC.

The chain is built from TRBV30 and TRBJ2-4; maybe TRBD1 (6 bases). The V gene lost 3 bases and the J gene lost 12 bases, with 24 bases spanning the gap. The CDR3 consists of 15 residues. Germline V gene data show CDR1 as GTSNPN and CDR2 as SVGIG (reference sequence). The CDR3 DNA is TGTGCCTGGAGCCGATCAGGGAGACTTTCGGACAGTCAGTACTTC. Its translation is CAWSRSGRLSDSQYF.

The J gene is TRBJ1-2, the V gene TRBV14, with 12 bases that match TRBD1. V was clipped by 5 bases and J by 2 bases; unmatched bases: 12. This CDR3 contains 18 residues. Germline CDR1 reads SGHDN; CDR2 reads FVKESK. Here the CDR3 DNA reads TGTGCCAGCAGCGCGGCCGGGACAGGGGGCCTGAGGAACTATGGCTACACCTTC. Translation: CASSAAGTGGLRNYGYTF. Using reference TRBV14 and TRBJ1-2 for the parts outside the CDR3, the full variable domain is EAGVTQFPSHSVIEKGQTVTLRCDPISGHDNLYWYRRVMGKEIKFLLHFVKESKQDESGMPNNRFLAERTGGTYSTLKVQPAELEDSGVYFCASSAAGTGGLRNYGYTFGSGTRLTVV.

The chain is built from TRBV7-9 and TRBJ2-2; D ambiguous. Trimming pared 5 bases from V and 0 bases from J, leaving 10 bases between. The CDR3 sequence is 15 residues long. Per the germline V gene, CDR1 is SEHNR and CDR2 is FQNEAQ (reference sequence). CDR3 protein: CASSPLPANTGELFF. For the CDR3, the DNA is TGTGCCAGCAGCCCCCTCCCCGCGAACACCGGGGAGCTGTTTTTT.

The chain joins TRBV30 to TRBJ2-2; 16 bases are shared with TRBD2. From germline, CDR1 is GTSNPN and CDR2 SVGIG (reference sequence). The CDR3 contains 21 residues. The junction had 19 bases not matched to a gene; V was cut back by 3 bases and J by 6 bases. The DNA of the CDR3 is TGTGCCTGGAGAAGGACCGGGACTAGCGGGAGGGCCAGTCTTGAGCCCGGGGAGCTGTTTTTT. Translation gives CAWRRTGTSGRASLEPGELFF. The full variable domain, completed using reference TRBV30 and TRBJ2-2, is SQTIHQWPATLVQPVGSPLSLECTVEGTSNPNLYWYRQAAGRGLQLLFYSVGIGQISSEVPQNLSASRPQDRQFILSSKKLLLSDSGFYLCAWRRTGTSGRASLEPGELFFGEGSRLTVL.

In its sample, this clone was seen a few times. The chain joins TRBV4-1 to TRBJ2-2; D ambiguous. The CDR3 runs to 14 residues. Looked up from germline, CDR1 is MGHRA and CDR2 is YSYEKL. Trimming stripped 5 bases from V and 1 base from J, with 8 bases between. The CDR3 bases are TGCGCCAGCAGCGAAAGACAGAACACCGGGGAGCTGTTTTTT. Its protein is CASSERQNTGELFF.

This chain connects TRBV6-1 to TRBJ2-5; TRBD1 might be the D (5 bases). The end of the DNA fits TRBJ2-7 better, so the J call may be wrong. Germline CDR1 reads MNHNS; CDR2 reads SASEGT. This CDR3 is built from 12 residues. The CDR3 region has the DNA TGTGCCAGCAGTCCCCGACAGTACGAGCAGTACTTC. It codes for CASSPRQYEQYF.

The chain carries TRBV7-8 and TRBJ2-1; TRBD2 agrees at 12 bases. Germline V CDR1 and CDR2: SGHVS, FQNEAQ. V shed 6 bases and J 3 bases; nucleotides not matched to a gene: 6. CDR3 size: 16 residues. The CDR3 nucleotides read TGTGCCAGCAGTCCCGGGACTAGCGGGTTCTACAATGAGCAGTTCTTC. Translating it yields CASSPGTSGFYNEQFF.

The rearrangement uses TRBV7-3 and TRBJ2-5; D is perhaps TRBD2 (6 bases). The CDR3 is 15 amino acids. The V end lost 5 bases, the J end lost 2 bases, and 15 bases lay between the germline ends. CDR1 and CDR2 from the germline V gene are SGHTA and FQGTGA. For the CDR3, the DNA is TGTGCCAGCAGCCGAAAGGGACTGATACAAGAGACCCAGTACTTC. Translation: CASSRKGLIQETQYF.

This sequence joins TRBV6-5 and TRBJ2-1, with 8 bases fitting TRBD2. CDR3 length: 11 residues. CDR1 and CDR2 (germline): MNHEY, SVGAGI. V lost 7 bases and J lost 14; bases outside the gene matches: 7. The CDR3 coding sequence is TGTGCCAGCAAGTACGGGACTAGGAAGTTCTTC. This gives the protein CASKYGTRKFF.

CDR3 sequence: CASDRGIGETQYF. The CDR3 nucleotides read TGTGCCAGCGACAGGGGAATCGGAGAGACCCAGTACTTC. The chain uses TRBV19 and TRBJ2-5; 8 nucleotides agree with TRBD1. This CDR3 has 13 amino acids. After removal of 9 bases from V and 4 bases from J, the junction contained 7 bases not matched to a gene. Germline lookup yields CDR1 LNHDA and CDR2 SQIVND (reference sequence).

The table lists this clone with a few counts. The chain joins TRBV7-2 to TRBJ2-5, with TRBD2 identical over 8 bases. The germline gives CDR1 SGHTA, CDR2 FQGNSA. The CDR3 has 16 amino acids. Germline trimming cut 1 base from V and 4 bases from J; bases unmatched to any gene: 8. Written as DNA, the CDR3 is TGTGCCAGCAGCTTAGTTAGAGCGGGAGTGGGAGAGACCCAGTACTTC. Its protein is CASSLVRAGVGETQYF. The full variable domain, rest sourced from reference TRBV7-2 and TRBJ2-5, is GAGVSQSPSNKVTEKGKDVELRCDPISGHTALYWYRQSLGQGLEFLIYFQGNSAPDKSGLPSDRFSAERTGGSVSTLTIQRTQQEDSAVYLCASSLVRAGVGETQYFGPGTRLLVL.

This rearrangement joins TRBV28 to TRBJ2-1, with D maybe TRBD1 (5 bases). The CDR3 extends over 15 amino acids. Trimming removed 0 bases at V and 7 bases at J, with 13 bases between. From germline, CDR1 is MDHEN and CDR2 SYDVKM. CDR3 sequence reads: CASSLWLGARNEQFF. In DNA, the CDR3 is TGTGCCAGCAGTTTATGGTTAGGGGCGAGGAATGAGCAGTTCTTC.

This chain links TRBV6-1 with TRBJ1-5; D not certain. The CDR3 has 11 amino acids. The V gene's germline CDR1 is MNHNS and CDR2 SASEGT. Trimming took off 10 bases at V and 7 bases at J, with 11 bases between the two ends. The CDR3 protein is CATSETQPQHF. CDR3 nucleotide sequence: TGTGCCACCTCAGAGACACAGCCCCAGCATTTT.

There are a few counts of this clone. V is TRBV14 and J is TRBJ1-6, with TRBD1 matching over 7 bases. This CDR3 spans 14 amino acids. Trimming at V came to 0 bases and at J to 10 bases, leaving 3 bases not matched to a gene. Germline CDR1 is SGHDN and CDR2 is FVKESK. In DNA, the CDR3 is TGTGCCAGCAGCCAAGACAGGGGGTTATCACCCCTCCACTTT. This translates into CASSQDRGLSPLHF.

The chain carries TRBV6-5 and TRBJ2-2, with D uncertain. V lost 2 bases to trimming and J lost 3 bases, with 7 bases between them. This CDR3 has 14 residues. Germline CDR1 is MNHEY and CDR2 is SVGAGI. Written as DNA, the CDR3 is TGTGCCAGCAGTTACCTAGAGGACACCGGGGAGCTGTTTTTT. It codes for CASSYLEDTGELFF.